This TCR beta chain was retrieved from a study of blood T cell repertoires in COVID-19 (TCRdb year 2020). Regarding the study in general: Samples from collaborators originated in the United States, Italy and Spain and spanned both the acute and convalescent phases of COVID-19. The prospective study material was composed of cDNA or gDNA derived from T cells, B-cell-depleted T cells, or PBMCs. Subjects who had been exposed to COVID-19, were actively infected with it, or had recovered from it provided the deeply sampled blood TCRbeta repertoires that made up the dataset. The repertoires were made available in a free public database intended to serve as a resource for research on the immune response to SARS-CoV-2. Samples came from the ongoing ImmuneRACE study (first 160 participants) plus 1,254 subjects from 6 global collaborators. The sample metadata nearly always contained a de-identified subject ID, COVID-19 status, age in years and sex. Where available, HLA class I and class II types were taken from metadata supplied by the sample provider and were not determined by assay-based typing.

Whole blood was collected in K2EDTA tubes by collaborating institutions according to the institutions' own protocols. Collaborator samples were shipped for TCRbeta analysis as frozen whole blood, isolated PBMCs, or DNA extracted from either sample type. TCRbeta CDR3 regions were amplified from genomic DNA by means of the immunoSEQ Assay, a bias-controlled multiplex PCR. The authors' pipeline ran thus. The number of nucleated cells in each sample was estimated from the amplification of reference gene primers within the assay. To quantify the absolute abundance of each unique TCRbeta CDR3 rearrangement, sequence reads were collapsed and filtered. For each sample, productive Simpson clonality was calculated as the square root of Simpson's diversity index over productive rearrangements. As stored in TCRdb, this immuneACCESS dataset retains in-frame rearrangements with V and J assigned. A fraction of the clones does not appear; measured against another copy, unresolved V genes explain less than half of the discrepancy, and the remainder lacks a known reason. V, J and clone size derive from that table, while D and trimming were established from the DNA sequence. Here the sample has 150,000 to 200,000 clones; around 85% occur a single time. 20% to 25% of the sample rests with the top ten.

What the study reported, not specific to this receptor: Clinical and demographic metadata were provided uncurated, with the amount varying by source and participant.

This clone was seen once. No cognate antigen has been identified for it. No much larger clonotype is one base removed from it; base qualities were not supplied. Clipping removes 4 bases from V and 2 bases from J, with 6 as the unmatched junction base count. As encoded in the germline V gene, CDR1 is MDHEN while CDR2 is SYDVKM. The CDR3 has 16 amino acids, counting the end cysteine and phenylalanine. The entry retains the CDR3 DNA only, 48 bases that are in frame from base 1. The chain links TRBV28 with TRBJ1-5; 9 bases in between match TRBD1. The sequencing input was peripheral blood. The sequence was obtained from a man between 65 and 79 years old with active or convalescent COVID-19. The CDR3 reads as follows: CASSSLQGAGNQPQHF. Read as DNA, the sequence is TGTGCCAGCAGTTCCTTACAGGGGGCTGGCAATCAGCCCCAGCATTTT.